Below, one TCR beta chain is given with its context. V lost 6 bases and J lost 6; bases outside the gene matches: 9. CDR1 is MNHEY, CDR2 SVGAGI, per germline. The CDR3 has 14 residues. This sample was taken from a study of blood T cell repertoires in COVID-19. Study overall: The United States, Italy and Spain supplied acute and convalescent COVID-19 samples. PBMCs, B-cell-depleted T cells, or T cells were the source of the cDNA or gDNA that made up the material.

The assay was immunoSEQ multiplex PCR, and TCRdb's table has in-frame clones only and misses some. This table holds hundreds of thousands of clones, approximately 90% found once. This TCR derives from a woman aged 25 to 39 with active or convalescent COVID-19. V usage is TRBV6-5 and J usage is TRBJ1-2; 8 bases line up with TRBD1. Sequencing was carried out using peripheral blood. CDR3 residues: CASSGQGGIDGYTF. The CDR3 DNA sequence: TGTGCCAGCAGCGGACAGGGAGGGATCGATGGCTACACCTTC.